Included here is one T cell receptor (beta chain) sequence, with context. The CDR3 contains 11 residues. Germline V CDR1 and CDR2: DFQATT, SNEGSKA (reference sequence). V shed 4 bases and J shed 8 bases, with 11 bases lying between them. This entry belongs to a study of T-cell memory formation after mild COVID-19. Study at large: Clustering of TCRs was largely donor specific.

The authors produced TCR alpha and TCR beta cDNA libraries with sample barcodes and UMIs by 5'RACE using constant-segment primers. TCRdb analysed the 5' RACE reads with MiXCR anew, one entry per CDR3 protein. The table has fewer than 550,000 distinct CDR3 sequences, approximately 20% seen once. This clonotype originated in an adult woman who had mild COVID-19 (a few samples of this study predate the infection). Cell type and time point are not known. The chain links TRBV20-1 to TRBJ1-2; D is unresolved. Sequencing was carried out using PBMCs or a T cell subset sorted from them (not recorded which). CDR3 DNA: TGCAGTGCTACCTCGACACGGGGCTACACCTTC. It encodes CSATSTRGYTF.